The 16 T cell receptor beta chains below were found in one sample sequenced in a study of memory CD4+ T cells and cytomegalovirus serostatus. The method was immunoSEQ multiplex PCR; TCRdb's version includes in-frame clones alone and lacks a portion of them. The sample consists of more than 50,000 clones, about 73% of them appearing once. Single viable CD3+CD4+CD8-CD45RO+ cells were sorted as the memory CD4+ T cells. Sequenced input: memory CD4+ T cells from blood. The source is an adult in good health and CMV-seronegative.

This rearrangement joins TRBV6-4 to TRBJ1-6; no clear D gene. Trimming stripped 2 bases from V and 7 bases from J, with 9 bases between. This CDR3 is 14 amino acids long. CDR1 and CDR2 from the germline V gene are MRHNA and SNTAGT. CDR3 in amino acids: CASSDRIGNSPLHF. The CDR3 DNA reads as TGTGCCAGCAGTGACAGAATTGGGAATTCACCCCTCCACTTT.

This chain uses TRBV4-2 with TRBJ1-1; D not certain. Trimming took 5 bases from V and 7 from J, leaving 17 bases between them. Germline CDR1 reads LGHNA; CDR2 reads YNFKEQ. The CDR3 extends over 14 amino acids. The CDR3, as DNA: TGTGCCAGCAGCTTGGGAAGAGGACTAGATGAAGCTTTCTTT. Amino acids: CASSLGRGLDEAFF.

The chain is built from TRBV4-2 and TRBJ2-1; 8 positions match TRBD2. The trim removed 0 bases at V and 10 bases at J, leaving 5 bases unmatched. Germline CDR1 is LGHNA and CDR2 is YNFKEQ. This CDR3 is 14 amino acids long. CDR3 amino acids: CASSQDPGGGEQFF. CDR3 bases: TGTGCCAGCAGCCAAGATCCAGGCGGGGGGGAGCAGTTCTTC.

This rearrangement joins TRBV27 to TRBJ1-4; 8 positions match TRBD1. Germline assignment: CDR1 MNHEY and CDR2 SMNVEV (reference sequence). CDR3 size: 17 residues. Trimming at V came to 6 bases and at J to 2 bases, leaving 11 bases not matched to a gene. The CDR3 spells CASSPRTGSNTNEKLFF. The CDR3 nucleotides read TGTGCCAGCAGCCCTCGGACAGGGAGTAATACTAATGAAAAACTGTTTTTT.

The V call is TRBV27, the J call TRBJ1-5, with D unclear. Trimming took 4 bases from V and 0 from J, leaving 4 bases between them. This CDR3 spans 13 amino acids. Per the germline V gene, CDR1 is MNHEY and CDR2 is SMNVEV (reference sequence). The chain's CDR3 is CASSWFSNQPQHF. The CDR3 region has the DNA TGTGCCAGCAGTTGGTTTAGCAATCAGCCCCAGCATTTT.

This clone was counted a few times. The chain recombines TRBV27 with TRBJ2-2; D possibly corresponds to TRBD1 (6 bases). Germline CDR1 MNHEY, CDR2 SMNVEV (reference sequence). The CDR3 spans 13 residues. Trimming removed 5 bases from V and 6 bases from J, with 10 bases in between. CDR3 protein: CASSPGDPGELFF. CDR3 DNA sequence: TGTGCCAGCAGTCCAGGGGACCCCGGGGAGCTGTTTTTT.

V is TRBV7-6 and J is TRBJ1-1, with 7 bases that match TRBD1. Germline-derived CDR1 and CDR2 are SGHVS and FNYEAQ. The CDR3 is 15 amino acids. Trimming removed 5 bases from V and 1 base from J; junction bases left unmatched: 7. The CDR3, as DNA: TGTGCCAGCAGCACCGCACAGGGGTGGAACACTGAAGCTTTCTTT. Residues: CASSTAQGWNTEAFF. Variable domain in full (rest from reference TRBV7-6 and TRBJ1-1): GAGVSQSPRYKVTKRGQDVALRCDPISGHVSLYWYRQALGQGPEFLTYFNYEAQQDKSGLPNDRFSAERPEGSISTLTIQRTEQRDSAMYRCASSTAQGWNTEAFFGQGTRLTVV.

The genes are TRBV28 and TRBJ1-2; D gene unclear. Trimming stripped 5 bases from V and 8 bases from J, with 9 bases between. From germline, CDR1 is MDHEN and CDR2 SYDVKM. The CDR3 contains 11 residues. The CDR3 protein is CASSPRPGYTF. The CDR3 DNA follows: TGTGCCAGCAGTCCCCGCCCGGGCTACACCTTC.

The rearrangement joins TRBV7-8 to TRBJ2-2, with a tentative D call TRBD1 (5 bases). The germline gives CDR1 SGHVS, CDR2 FQNEAQ. V was shortened by 1 base and J by 2 bases, with 8 bases between the two germline ends. This CDR3 contains 15 residues. The CDR3 region is CASSLGRTNTGELFF. The CDR3 nucleotides read TGTGCCAGCAGCTTAGGACGGACAAACACCGGGGAGCTGTTTTTT. The variable domain in full, completed from reference TRBV7-8 and TRBJ2-2, reads GAGVSQSPRYKVAKRGQDVALRCDPISGHVSLFWYQQALGQGPEFLTYFQNEAQLDKSGLPSDRFFAERPEGSVSTLKIQRTQQEDSAVYLCASSLGRTNTGELFFGEGSRLTVL.

The CDR3 DNA is TGTGCCAGTGAGGGGGTCATAGAACACTATGGCTACACCTTC. Its protein product is CASEGVIEHYGYTF. The chain uses TRBV19 and TRBJ1-2; possible D gene TRBD1, 6 bases. This CDR3 spans 14 amino acids. Germline lookup yields CDR1 LNHDA and CDR2 SQIVND (reference sequence). The V gene lost 8 bases and the J gene lost 3 bases, with 16 bases spanning the gap. The variable domain in full, with the rest retrieved from reference TRBV19 and TRBJ1-2, is DGGITQSPKYLFRKEGQNVTLSCEQNLNHDAMYWYRQDPGQGLRLIYYSQIVNDFQKGDIAEGYSVSREKKESFPLTVTSAQKNPTAFYLCASEGVIEHYGYTFGSGTRLTVV.

The chain recombines TRBV6-6 with TRBJ1-1; D gene unclear. This CDR3 region has 14 residues. Trimming removed 0 bases from V and 10 bases from J, with 15 bases in between. CDR1 and CDR2 from the germline V gene are MNHNY and SVGAGI (reference sequence). Here the CDR3 DNA reads TGTGCCAGCAGTTACTCTGACAAGAAGAGGGTAGCTTTCTTT. Translation gives CASSYSDKKRVAFF.

The table lists this clone with a few counts. V usage is TRBV4-3 and J usage is TRBJ2-1, with 8 bases aligning to TRBD2. The CDR3 runs to 13 residues. Germline values: CDR1 LGHNA, CDR2 YSLEER. V trimming: 1 base; J trimming: 12 bases; junction bases outside the gene matches: 5. The CDR3 sequence is CASSQAVSGGQFF. CDR3 DNA sequence: TGCGCCAGCAGCCAAGCGGTGAGCGGGGGGCAGTTCTTC.

The V call is TRBV6-6, the J call TRBJ1-2; the D gene is possibly TRBD1 (5 bases). V shed 6 bases and J shed 4 bases, with 12 bases lying between them. Germline CDR1 is MNHNY and CDR2 is SVGAGI (reference sequence). CDR3 length: 13 amino acids. Here the CDR3 DNA reads TGTGCCAGCAGGACGGGGACTGCCTATGGCTACACCTTC. Its translation: CASRTGTAYGYTF.

This clone was detected only a few times. The rearrangement links TRBV5-1 to TRBJ1-3, with D possibly being TRBD1 (5 bases). Germline V CDR1 and CDR2: SGHRS, YFSETQ. The CDR3 is 18 amino acids. V dropped 0 bases and J dropped 0 bases, with 16 bases sitting between them. The CDR3 is CASSLGWRDRGSGNTIYF. DNA for the CDR3: TGCGCCAGCAGCTTGGGGTGGCGGGACCGAGGCTCTGGAAACACCATATATTTT.

This rearrangement joins TRBV2 to TRBJ1-5; TRBD1 might be the D (6 bases). Deletions cut 5 bases from V and 6 bases from J, with 17 bases between. The CDR3 covers 15 residues. CDR1 SNHLY and CDR2 FYNNEI come from the germline V gene. CDR3 region: CASSRQVVGGQPQHF. CDR3 sequence (DNA): TGTGCCAGCAGTCGACAGGTAGTAGGGGGTCAGCCCCAGCATTTT.

The CDR3, as DNA: TGCGCCAGCAGCCAAGATGGAGGCAACATTCAGTACTTC. Encoded protein: CASSQDGGNIQYF. J is TRBJ2-4 and V is TRBV4-3, with D possibly TRBD2 on 5 matching bases. CDR3 length equals 13 residues. The germline V gene encodes CDR1 LGHNA and CDR2 YSLEER. V was clipped by 0 bases and J by 7 bases, with 7 bases between them.